The 12 T cell receptor beta chains presented below share a single source sample, sequenced in a study of spatial heterogeneity in lung cancer. As to time point: blood at routine non-recurrence follow-up after resection. TCRdb analysed the 5' RACE reads with MiXCR anew, one entry per CDR3 protein. Of 110,000 or so distinct CDR3 sequences listed, 11% are singletons. The sequenced sample was PBMCs, obtained at follow-up. These receptors were collected from a female donor with early-stage non-small cell lung cancer.

This clonotype was counted between two and nine times. This chain links TRBV7-9 with TRBJ1-2, with a weak D call TRBD1 (5 bases). The CDR3 totals 15 residues. The V gene's germline CDR1 is SEHNR and CDR2 FQNEAQ (reference sequence). Trimming left V 1 base short and J 1 base short, with 10 bases between. Written as DNA, the CDR3 is TGTGCCAGCAGCTTAGTAGGGCAGGGTAACTATGGCTACACCTTC. Translated: CASSLVGQGNYGYTF.

This clonotype was detected only a few times. The chain joins TRBV19 to TRBJ1-1, with D possibly matching TRBD1 (5 bases). Germline V CDR1 and CDR2: LNHDA, SQIVND (reference sequence). The CDR3 runs to 13 residues. V dropped 7 bases and J dropped 4 bases, with 13 bases sitting between them. CDR3 protein: CASTFQGGTEAFF. The CDR3 coding sequence is TGTGCCAGTACCTTTCAGGGTGGCACTGAAGCTTTCTTT.

The CDR3 spells CASSFSGTVSYNEQFF. CDR3 coding DNA: TGTGCCAGCAGCTTCAGCGGGACTGTCTCCTACAATGAGCAGTTCTTC. The chain carries TRBV7-2 and TRBJ2-1, with 7 bases lining up with TRBD2. The V gene end was trimmed by 3 bases and the J gene end by 0 bases; junction bases not matched to a gene: 5. The germline CDR1 and CDR2 sequences are SGHTA and FQGNSA. This CDR3 is built from 16 residues.

This clonotype was detected a few times. V gene TRBV29-1 combines with J gene TRBJ2-5; 7 bases align to TRBD2. The V and J ends lost 6 bases and 5 bases, in that order; junction bases with no gene match: 9. Germline values: CDR1 SQVTM, CDR2 ANQGSEA. The CDR3 extends over 13 amino acids. CDR3 protein: CSVYPRGGETQYF. The CDR3 DNA sequence: TGCAGCGTCTACCCCCGGGGAGGGGAGACCCAGTACTTC. The full variable domain, in which reference TRBV29-1 and TRBJ2-5 provide the parts outside the CDR3, is SAVISQKPSRDICQRGTSLTIQCQVDSQVTMMFWYRQQPGQSLTLIATANQGSEATYESGFVIDKFPISRPNLTFSTLTVSNMSPEDSSIYLCSVYPRGGETQYFGPGTRLLVL.

This rearrangement joins TRBV18 to TRBJ2-4; D is perhaps TRBD1 or TRBD2 (5 bases each). Trimming shortened V by 0 bases and J by 2 bases, and 8 bases separated the two germline ends. The CDR3 has 15 amino acids. CDR1 is KGHSH, CDR2 LQKENI, per germline. The CDR3 nucleotides read TGTGCCAGCTCACCACCGGGACCAACCAAAAACATTCAGTACTTC. It codes for CASSPPGPTKNIQYF.

Only a few counts were recorded for this clonotype. V usage is TRBV18 and J usage is TRBJ1-5; possibly TRBD1 for D (5 bases). V lost 6 bases to trimming and J lost 2 bases, with 11 bases between them. This CDR3 is 14 amino acids long. The germline V gene has CDR1 KGHSH and CDR2 LQKENI. DNA for the CDR3: TGTGCCAGCTCGCTCCGGGACGGCAATCAGCCCCAGCATTTT. It translates to CASSLRDGNQPQHF. Full variable domain (remainder filled in from reference TRBV18 and TRBJ1-5): NAGVMQNPRHLVRRRGQEARLRCSPMKGHSHVYWYRQLPEEGLKFMVYLQKENIIDESGMPKERFSAEFPKEGPSILRIQQVVRGDSAAYFCASSLRDGNQPQHFGDGTRLSIL.

This clonotype was recorded a few times. The chain couples TRBV6-5 to TRBJ1-5; possibly TRBD1 for D (6 bases). The germline gives CDR1 MNHEY, CDR2 SVGAGI. Trimming left V 7 bases short and J 8 bases short, with 15 bases between. The CDR3 contains 13 residues. The CDR3 nucleotides are TGTGCCAGCACTCACAGGGTTGGAGAGCCCCAGCATTTT. It is translated as CASTHRVGEPQHF.

This sequence joins TRBV5-4 and TRBJ2-1; D possibly corresponds to TRBD1 (6 bases). The V gene's germline CDR1 is SGHNT and CDR2 YYREEE (reference sequence). Trimming removed 2 bases from V and 5 bases from J, with 11 bases in between. This CDR3 region has 14 residues. The CDR3 DNA sequence: TGTGCCAGCAGCTTACAGGGTGTACACAATGAGCAGTTCTTC. Translated, it gives CASSLQGVHNEQFF.

A few counts support this clonotype. The CDR3 loop reads CATSDNTGGTNQPQHF. The CDR3 DNA sequence: TGTGCCACCAGTGATAACACAGGGGGTACCAATCAGCCCCAGCATTTT. This sequence joins TRBV24-1 and TRBJ1-5; 8 bases are shared with TRBD1. The CDR3 loop spans 16 amino acids. V lost 3 bases to trimming and J lost 3 bases; unmatched junction nucleotides: 6. The germline V gene has CDR1 KGHDR and CDR2 SFDVKD.

The CDR3 DNA follows: TGTGCCAGCAGTTTAACTAGCGGGAGCGTTTATGAGCAGTTCTTC. Amino acid sequence: CASSLTSGSVYEQFF. The V call is TRBV28, the J call TRBJ2-1; 11 bases match TRBD2. V dropped 2 bases and J dropped 8; count of bases not matched to a gene: 5. Germline CDR1 reads MDHEN; CDR2 reads SYDVKM. This CDR3 is built from 15 residues.

This clonotype was counted a few times. The rearrangement uses TRBV2 and TRBJ2-5; possible D gene TRBD1, 6 bases. V dropped 6 bases and J dropped 1 base, with 15 bases sitting between them. Germline CDR1 and CDR2: SNHLY and FYNNEI. This CDR3 spans 15 amino acids. The CDR3 is CASRGQPQSQETQYF. The CDR3 DNA reads as TGTGCCAGCAGAGGACAGCCCCAGTCCCAAGAGACCCAGTACTTC.

The rearrangement joins TRBV4-1 to TRBJ2-3; no clear D. Trimming took off 2 bases at V and 2 bases at J, with 2 bases between the two ends. The CDR3 loop spans 12 amino acids. CDR1 is MGHRA and CDR2 is YSYEKL in the germline V gene. CDR3 DNA sequence: TGCGCCAGCAGCCAACCCACAGATACGCAGTATTTT. Amino acids: CASSQPTDTQYF.